A single sample is the source of the 24 T cell receptor beta chains below, sequenced in a study of OX40 agonist ivuxolimab in advanced cancers. Only in-frame clones appear in the TCRdb table, and some are missing; sequencing was by immunoSEQ multiplex PCR. The sample includes approximately 100,000 clones, approximately 90% of them seen just once. Material: CD4+ or CD8+ T cells sorted from blood, obtained in a trial of the OX40 agonist ivuxolimab. Receptors were obtained from an adult with an advanced solid tumor such as melanoma, head and neck, liver or kidney cancer.

The rearrangement uses TRBV10-1 and TRBJ2-1, with D unresolved. The CDR3 length is 15 residues. Trimming left V 4 bases short and J 0 bases short, with 10 bases between. Per germline, CDR1 WNHNN and CDR2 SYGVQD (reference sequence). The CDR3 DNA sequence: TGCGCCAGCAGTGCAGACTGGAGCTCCTACAATGAGCAGTTCTTC. Amino acids: CASSADWSSYNEQFF.

As regards this clone: Other nucleotide sequences from this sample produce the same CDR3. J is TRBJ2-5 and V is TRBV5-4; D may correspond to TRBD1 or TRBD2 (5 bases each). Between the trimmed V and J ends, which lost 4 bases and 1 base, there was a span of 11 bases. CDR1 SGHNT and CDR2 YYREEE come from the germline V gene (reference sequence). The CDR3 consists of 14 residues. Here the CDR3 DNA reads TGTGCCAGCAGCCCACCGGGGCTCCAAGAGACCCAGTACTTC. Its protein product is CASSPPGLQETQYF.

This chain uses TRBV7-9 with TRBJ2-7; TRBD1 agrees at 7 bases. The CDR3 spans 12 residues. V shed 4 bases and J 5 bases; nucleotides not matched to a gene: 2. CDR1 is SEHNR, CDR2 FQNEAQ, per germline (reference sequence). The CDR3 here is CASSYGTDEQYF. CDR3 DNA: TGTGCCAGCAGCTACGGGACAGACGAGCAGTACTTC. Combining the CDR3 with reference TRBV7-9 and TRBJ2-7 gives the whole variable domain DTGVSQNPRHKITKRGQNVTFRCDPISEHNRLYWYRQTLGQGPEFLTYFQNEAQLEKSRLLSDRFSAERPKGSFSTLEIQRTEQGDSAMYLCASSYGTDEQYFGPGTRLTVT.

This chain joins TRBV27 and TRBJ2-3, with 7 bases that match TRBD2. The CDR3 has 17 residues. The germline gives CDR1 MNHEY, CDR2 SMNVEV (reference sequence). V lost 5 bases to trimming and J lost 1 base; unmatched junction nucleotides: 12. CDR3 DNA: TGTGCCAGCAGTCCCCGGGGGGATCCGTGGGGCACAGATACGCAGTATTTT. It specifies CASSPRGDPWGTDTQYF.

A single count supports this clone. The chain links TRBV7-9 to TRBJ1-2; the D gene is possibly TRBD1 (6 bases). The CDR3 is made up of 14 amino acids. Germline V gives CDR1 SEHNR, CDR2 FQNEAQ (reference sequence). The V gene lost 6 bases and the J gene lost 8 bases, with 19 bases spanning the gap. CDR3 in amino acids: CASRPTTGRGGYTF. Written as DNA, the CDR3 is TGTGCCAGCAGACCCACTACAGGGAGGGGAGGCTACACCTTC.

V and J are TRBV2 and TRBJ2-3, with 10 bases aligning to TRBD2. This CDR3 comprises 12 residues. Losses at the gene ends were 1 base for V and 14 bases for J; bases not matched to a gene: 3. In germline, CDR1 is SNHLY, CDR2 FYNNEI. The CDR3 coding sequence is TGTGCCAGCAGTGAAGAGCGGGGGGGACTGTATTTT. Protein product: CASSEERGGLYF.

V usage is TRBV10-1 and J usage is TRBJ2-7, with D perhaps matching TRBD2 (6 bases). This CDR3 contains 13 residues. Trimming left V 5 bases short and J 4 bases short, with 12 bases between. Germline loops: CDR1 WNHNN, CDR2 SYGVQD (reference sequence). This chain's CDR3 is CASSPGLEYEQYF. CDR3 sequence (DNA): TGCGCCAGCAGTCCGGGACTTGAATACGAGCAGTACTTC.

The chain combines TRBV19 with TRBJ2-1; no firm D call. With 8 bases removed from V and 8 bases from J, the gap between germline ends came to 13 bases. Looked up from germline, CDR1 is LNHDA and CDR2 is SQIVND (reference sequence). The CDR3 is made up of 12 amino acids. In DNA form, the CDR3 reads TGTGCCAGTGGCGGCGGCGTCTATGAGCAGTTCTTC. This sequence encodes CASGGGVYEQFF.

V is TRBV25-1 and J is TRBJ2-7; 10 positions agree with TRBD1. Germline trimming cut 5 bases from V and 5 bases from J; bases unmatched to any gene: 12. This CDR3 is 16 amino acids long. Germline V gene data show CDR1 as MGHDK and CDR2 as SYGVNS. CDR3 sequence: CASSIVRGQGFNEQYF. The CDR3 DNA reads as TGTGCCAGCAGTATCGTGAGGGGACAGGGGTTCAACGAGCAGTACTTC.

The chain has TRBV11-2 and TRBJ2-3; D is perhaps TRBD2 (7 bases). Germline V gene sequence: CDR1 SGHAT, CDR2 FQNNGV. The germline V and J ends were trimmed by 5 bases and 4 bases, with 19 bases remaining between them. This CDR3 contains 16 residues. CDR3 amino acids: CASSPVWGGVPDTQYF. The CDR3 nucleotides read TGTGCCAGCAGCCCCGTCTGGGGGGGCGTCCCAGATACGCAGTATTTT.

This chain connects TRBV6-5 to TRBJ1-6, with D maybe TRBD1 (5 bases). This CDR3 comprises 14 residues. V lost 4 bases and J lost 9, with 13 bases in between. CDR1 and CDR2 from the germline V gene are MNHEY and SVGAGI. The CDR3 DNA reads TGTGCCAGCAGTTTGGCAGGGACGGGTTCACCCCTCCACTTT. Translated, it gives CASSLAGTGSPLHF.

The V call is TRBV11-2, the J call TRBJ2-7, with 8 bases matching TRBD1. This CDR3 has 16 amino acids. The germline CDR1 and CDR2 sequences are SGHAT and FQNNGV. The J segment lost 2 bases and the V segment lost 1 base, leaving 7 bases of the junction unmatched. The CDR3 is CASSLADRGYPYEQYF. The CDR3 DNA reads as TGTGCCAGCAGCTTAGCTGACAGGGGTTACCCCTACGAGCAGTACTTC.

On this clone: A junction end diverges from the germline sequence, so it may reflect a read error. This chain connects TRBV9 to TRBJ2-7, with 8 nucleotides matching TRBD2. Germline V gene sequence: CDR1 SGDLS, CDR2 YYNGEE. The CDR3 is 15 amino acids. The CDR3 nucleotides are TGTGCCAGCAGCGTTGGGGGACTAGTCTCCCACGAGCAGTACTTC. Translated: CASSVGGLVSHEQYF.

The chain recombines TRBV29-1 with TRBJ1-1, with D possibly matching TRBD1 (5 bases). Germline CDR1 reads SQVTM; CDR2 reads ANQGSEA. V was clipped by 3 bases and J by 0 bases, with 8 bases between them. This CDR3 comprises 13 residues. Here the CDR3 reads CSVDRGLNTEAFF. In DNA, the CDR3 is TGCAGCGTTGATAGGGGACTGAACACTGAAGCTTTCTTT.

The chain couples TRBV19 to TRBJ2-1; 8 bases align to TRBD1. J lost 1 base, V lost 7 bases, and 6 bases had no gene match. From germline, CDR1 is LNHDA and CDR2 SQIVND (reference sequence). The CDR3 runs to 15 residues. CDR3 coding DNA: TGTGCCAGTAACTTAGGGACAGGTTCCTACAATGAGCAGTTCTTC. Amino acid sequence: CASNLGTGSYNEQFF.

This clone was observed a handful of times. The rearrangement uses TRBV19 and TRBJ1-5; D call uncertain. V gave up 7 bases and J gave up 5 bases, with 9 bases separating them. CDR3 size: 12 residues. CDR1 is LNHDA and CDR2 is SQIVND in the germline V gene (reference sequence). The CDR3 DNA reads TGTGCCAGTAATCATCTCCATCAGCCCCAGCATTTT. As protein: CASNHLHQPQHF.

The gene calls are TRBV6-6 and TRBJ1-2; D possibly corresponds to TRBD1 (6 bases). From germline, CDR1 is MNHNY and CDR2 SVGAGI (reference sequence). V dropped 6 bases and J dropped 5 bases, with 13 bases sitting between them. The length of the CDR3 is 13 residues. The CDR3: CASRRTEDYGYTF. The CDR3 bases are TGTGCCAGCAGACGGACAGAAGATTATGGCTACACCTTC.

The rearrangement joins TRBV2 to TRBJ2-7, with 8 bases fitting TRBD1. With 6 bases clipped from V and 6 bases from J, the junction kept 13 bases outside the gene matches. Germline V gives CDR1 SNHLY, CDR2 FYNNEI. The CDR3 totals 15 residues. The CDR3 region has the DNA TGTGCCAGCAGCTTACATTCGGGACAGGCGGGCGAGCAGTACTTC. Protein: CASSLHSGQAGEQYF.

The genes are TRBV7-2 and TRBJ1-1; D gene unclear. V was clipped by 1 base and J by 5 bases, with 14 bases between them. The V gene's germline CDR1 is SGHTA and CDR2 FQGNSA. The CDR3 runs 15 residues. In DNA, the CDR3 is TGTGCCAGCAGCTTAGATTCGACAATAAGGACTGAAGCTTTCTTT. This sequence encodes CASSLDSTIRTEAFF.

As concerns this clone: One end of the junction does not line up with germline, which may come from a read error. This chain's CDR3 is CASSSGQEETQYF. In DNA, the CDR3 is TGTGCTAGCAGCTCAGGACAAGAAGAGACCCAGTACTTC. The chain joins TRBV7-7 to TRBJ2-5, with a weak D call TRBD1 (5 bases). Germline V gene data show CDR1 as SSHAT and CDR2 as FNYEAQ (reference sequence). The CDR3 loop spans 13 amino acids.

This rearrangement joins TRBV5-4 to TRBJ2-3; 9 bases map to TRBD2. Germline V CDR1 and CDR2: SGHNT, YYREEE (reference sequence). The V and J ends lost 0 bases and 3 bases, in that order; junction bases with no gene match: 17. This CDR3 comprises 20 residues. The CDR3 protein is CASSLELAGGPAHRTDTQYF. Here the CDR3 DNA reads TGTGCCAGCAGCTTGGAGTTGGCGGGAGGGCCGGCCCACAGGACAGATACGCAGTATTTT.

This clone appeared a few times. V gene TRBV29-1 combines with J gene TRBJ2-5; TRBD2 agrees at 9 bases. The germline gives CDR1 SQVTM, CDR2 ANQGSEA. The junction had 6 bases not matched to a gene; V was cut back by 8 bases and J by 2 bases. This CDR3 has 13 residues. In DNA, the CDR3 is TGCAGCATAAGAGCGGGGGGACAAGAGACCCAGTACTTC. Amino acid sequence: CSIRAGGQETQYF. Combining the CDR3 with reference TRBV29-1 and TRBJ2-5 gives the whole variable domain SAVISQKPSRDICQRGTSLTIQCQVDSQVTMMFWYRQQPGQSLTLIATANQGSEATYESGFVIDKFPISRPNLTFSTLTVSNMSPEDSSIYLCSIRAGGQETQYFGPGTRLLVL.

Only a few counts were recorded for this clone. The chain employs TRBV5-1 and TRBJ2-2; TRBD1 aligns across 10 bases. With 0 bases clipped from V and 5 bases from J, the junction kept 4 bases outside the gene matches. CDR3 length equals 16 residues. Per germline, CDR1 SGHRS and CDR2 YFSETQ. The CDR3 DNA follows: TGCGCCAGCAGCTTGGGACCGGGACAGGGGACCGGGGAGCTGTTTTTT. As protein: CASSLGPGQGTGELFF. Combining the CDR3 with reference TRBV5-1 and TRBJ2-2 gives the whole variable domain KAGVTQTPRYLIKTRGQQVTLSCSPISGHRSVSWYQQTPGQGLQFLFEYFSETQRNKGNFPGRFSGRQFSNSRSEMNVSTLELGDSALYLCASSLGPGQGTGELFFGEGSRLTVL.

J is TRBJ2-5 and V is TRBV11-3, with 8 bases matching TRBD2. The CDR3 runs 17 residues. CDR1 SGHNT and CDR2 YENEEA come from the germline V gene. V gave up 1 base and J gave up 2 bases; unmatched junction bases: 9. The CDR3 bases are TGTGCCAGCAGCTTAGCCAGCGGGAGAGGGAGTCAAGAGACCCAGTACTTC. Residues: CASSLASGRGSQETQYF.